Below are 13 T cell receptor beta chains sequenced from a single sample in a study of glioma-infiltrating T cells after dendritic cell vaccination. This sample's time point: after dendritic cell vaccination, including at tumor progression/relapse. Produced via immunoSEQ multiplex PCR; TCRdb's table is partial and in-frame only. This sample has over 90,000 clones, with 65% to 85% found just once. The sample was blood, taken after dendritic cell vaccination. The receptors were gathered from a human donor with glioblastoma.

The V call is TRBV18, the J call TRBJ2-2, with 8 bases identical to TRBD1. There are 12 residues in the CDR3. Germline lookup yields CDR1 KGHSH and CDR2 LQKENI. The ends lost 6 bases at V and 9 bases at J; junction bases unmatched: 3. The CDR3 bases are TGTGCCAGCTCTGGACAGGGCCGGGAGCTGTTTTTT. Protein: CASSGQGRELFF. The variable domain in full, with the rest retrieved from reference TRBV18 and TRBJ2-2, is NAGVMQNPRHLVRRRGQEARLRCSPMKGHSHVYWYRQLPEEGLKFMVYLQKENIIDESGMPKERFSAEFPKEGPSILRIQQVVRGDSAAYFCASSGQGRELFFGEGSRLTVL.

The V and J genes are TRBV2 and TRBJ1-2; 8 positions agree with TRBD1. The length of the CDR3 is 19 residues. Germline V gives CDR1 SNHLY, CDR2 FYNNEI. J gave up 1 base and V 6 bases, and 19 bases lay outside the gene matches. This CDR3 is CASSKFKGLDRENNYGYTF. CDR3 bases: TGTGCCAGCAGCAAATTTAAGGGATTGGACAGGGAGAATAACTATGGCTACACCTTC. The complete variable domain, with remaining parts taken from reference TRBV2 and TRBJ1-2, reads EPEVTQTPSHQVTQMGQEVILRCVPISNHLYFYWYRQILGQKVEFLVSFYNNEISEKSEIFDDQFSVERPDGSNFTLKIRSTKLEDSAMYFCASSKFKGLDRENNYGYTFGSGTRLTVV.

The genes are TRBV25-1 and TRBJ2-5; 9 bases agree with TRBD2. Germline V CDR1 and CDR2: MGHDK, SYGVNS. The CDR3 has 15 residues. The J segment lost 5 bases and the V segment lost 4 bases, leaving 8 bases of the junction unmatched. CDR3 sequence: CASSGLAGAGETQYF. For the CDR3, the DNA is TGTGCCAGCAGTGGATTAGCGGGAGCTGGGGAGACCCAGTACTTC.

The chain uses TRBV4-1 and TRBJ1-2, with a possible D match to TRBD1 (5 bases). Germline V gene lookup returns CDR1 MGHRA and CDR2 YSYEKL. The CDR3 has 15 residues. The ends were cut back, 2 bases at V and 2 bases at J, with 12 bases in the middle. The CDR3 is CASSQPRTTNYGYTF. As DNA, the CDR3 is TGCGCCAGCAGCCAACCCCGGACAACGAACTATGGCTACACCTTC.

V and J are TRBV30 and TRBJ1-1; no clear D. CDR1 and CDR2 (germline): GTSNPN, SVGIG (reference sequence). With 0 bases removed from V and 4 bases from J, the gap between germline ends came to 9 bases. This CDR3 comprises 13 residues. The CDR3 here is CAWSVSGSTEAFF. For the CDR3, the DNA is TGTGCCTGGAGTGTTTCTGGGAGCACTGAAGCTTTCTTT. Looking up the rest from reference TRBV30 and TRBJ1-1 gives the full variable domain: SQTIHQWPATLVQPVGSPLSLECTVEGTSNPNLYWYRQAAGRGLQLLFYSVGIGQISSEVPQNLSASRPQDRQFILSSKKLLLSDSGFYLCAWSVSGSTEAFFGQGTRLTVV.

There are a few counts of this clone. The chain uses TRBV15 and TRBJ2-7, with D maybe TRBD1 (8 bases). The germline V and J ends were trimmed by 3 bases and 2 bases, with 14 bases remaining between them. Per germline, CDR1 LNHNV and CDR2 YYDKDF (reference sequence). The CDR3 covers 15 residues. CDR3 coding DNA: TGTGCCACCAGCAGGGGGGGGACAGGAGCCTACGAGCAGTACTTC. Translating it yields CATSRGGTGAYEQYF.

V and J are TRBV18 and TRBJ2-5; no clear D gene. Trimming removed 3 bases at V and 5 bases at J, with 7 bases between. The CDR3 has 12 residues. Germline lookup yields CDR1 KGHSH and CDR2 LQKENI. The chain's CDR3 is CASSPGSETQYF. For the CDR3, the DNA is TGTGCCAGCTCACCCGGTTCGGAGACCCAGTACTTC.

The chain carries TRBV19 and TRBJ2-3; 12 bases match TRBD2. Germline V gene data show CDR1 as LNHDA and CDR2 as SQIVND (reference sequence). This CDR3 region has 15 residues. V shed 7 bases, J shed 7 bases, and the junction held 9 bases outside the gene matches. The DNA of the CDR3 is TGTGCCAGTACCTCCGGACTAGCGGGGTTGAATACGCAGTATTTT. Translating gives CASTSGLAGLNTQYF.

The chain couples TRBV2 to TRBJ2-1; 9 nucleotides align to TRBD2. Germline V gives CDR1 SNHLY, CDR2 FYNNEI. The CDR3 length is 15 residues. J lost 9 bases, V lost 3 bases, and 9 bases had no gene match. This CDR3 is CASSELASGVGEQFF. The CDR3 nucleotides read TGTGCCAGCAGTGAGTTGGCTAGCGGGGTAGGTGAGCAGTTCTTC.

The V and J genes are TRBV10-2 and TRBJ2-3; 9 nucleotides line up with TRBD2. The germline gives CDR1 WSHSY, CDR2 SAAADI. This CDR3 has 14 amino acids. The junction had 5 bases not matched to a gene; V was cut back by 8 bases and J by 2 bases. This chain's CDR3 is CASALAGPTDTQYF. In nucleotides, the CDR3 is TGCGCCAGCGCCCTAGCGGGGCCCACAGATACGCAGTATTTT.

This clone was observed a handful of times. CDR3 residues: CASSTDRGRGEKLFF. CDR3 bases: TGCGCCAGCAGCACGGACAGGGGGCGGGGTGAAAAACTGTTTTTT. This chain joins TRBV5-1 and TRBJ1-4, with 11 bases lining up with TRBD1. Germline V gene sequence: CDR1 SGHRS, CDR2 YFSETQ. The J segment lost 7 bases and the V segment lost 4 bases, leaving 6 bases of the junction unmatched. The CDR3 runs 15 residues.

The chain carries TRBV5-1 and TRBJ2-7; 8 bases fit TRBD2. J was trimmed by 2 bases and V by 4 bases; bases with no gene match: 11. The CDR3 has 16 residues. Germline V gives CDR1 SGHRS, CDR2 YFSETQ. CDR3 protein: CASSPFSGGLPYEQYF. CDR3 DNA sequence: TGCGCCAGCAGCCCGTTCAGCGGGGGACTTCCCTACGAGCAGTACTTC.

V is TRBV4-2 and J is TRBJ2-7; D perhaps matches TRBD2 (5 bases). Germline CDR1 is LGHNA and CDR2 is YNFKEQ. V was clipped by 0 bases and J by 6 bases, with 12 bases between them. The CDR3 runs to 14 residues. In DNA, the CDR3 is TGTGCCAGCAGCCAAGATAGGAGGTCTGGCGAGCAGTACTTC. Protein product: CASSQDRRSGEQYF.